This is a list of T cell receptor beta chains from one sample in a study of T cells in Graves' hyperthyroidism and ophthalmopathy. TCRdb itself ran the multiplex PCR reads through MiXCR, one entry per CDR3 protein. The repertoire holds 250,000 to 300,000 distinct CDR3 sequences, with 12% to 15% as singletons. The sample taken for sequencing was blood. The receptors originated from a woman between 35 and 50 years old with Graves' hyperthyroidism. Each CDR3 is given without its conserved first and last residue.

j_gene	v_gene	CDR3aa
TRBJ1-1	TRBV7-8	ASSFLQGATEAF
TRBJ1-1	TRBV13	ASSLSPDLETEAF
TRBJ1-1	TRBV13	ASSLNTGSEAF
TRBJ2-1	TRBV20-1	SARDLRQGSYNEQF
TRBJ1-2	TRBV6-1	ASSRQGPTSYGYT
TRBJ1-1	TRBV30	AWSQGFTEAF
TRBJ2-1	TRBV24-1	ATIGTGGYEQF
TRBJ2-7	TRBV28	ASIPSEPQSEQY
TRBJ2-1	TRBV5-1	ASSWGGGSRSYNEQF
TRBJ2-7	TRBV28	ASSFSTPEQY
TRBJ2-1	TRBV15	ATSRRGVNEQF
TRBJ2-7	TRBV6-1	ASSPKSQGGYEQY
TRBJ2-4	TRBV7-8	ASSLASQGIAKNIQY
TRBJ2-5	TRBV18	ASSPQIQETQY
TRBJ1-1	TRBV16	ASSQSAGKTEAF
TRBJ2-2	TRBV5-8	ASSLNRGFSGELF